This TCR beta chain was captured by sequencing in a study of PD-1 blockade in classical Hodgkin lymphoma. Notes on the study in general: Nivolumab initiated under 1 year post-ASCT led to patient exclusion.

Concerning this clone itself: Its target is not known.

As for time point: cycle 4 day 1 (C4D1), after more than five weeks of nivolumab. Every patient had relapsed following autologous stem cell transplantation, and cohorts differed in brentuximab vedotin exposure. Sequencing was performed with immunoSEQ multiplex PCR; in TCRdb, only in-frame clones are kept and a portion is missing. The data contain around 60,000 clones, about 90% of them singletons. The V and J ends lost 0 bases and 2 bases respectively, with 9 bases between them. There are 15 residues in the CDR3. The V gene's germline CDR1 is SGHAT and CDR2 FQNNGV. The J gene is TRBJ2-3, the V gene TRBV11-2; the D call may be TRBD1 or TRBD2 (6 bases each). This receptor was obtained from a human donor with classical Hodgkin lymphoma. The source was peripheral blood mononuclear cells (PBMCs), collected before the fourth cycle of nivolumab. The CDR3 reads CASSLDPGATDTQYF. The CDR3 nucleotides read TGTGCCAGCAGCTTAGATCCGGGGGCCACAGATACGCAGTATTTT.